This T cell receptor beta chain comes out of a study of blood T cell repertoires in COVID-19. Study details: Acute and convalescent COVID-19 samples came from the United States, Italy and Spain. T cells, B-cell-depleted T cells, or PBMCs provided the cDNA or gDNA that served as material.

V lost 1 base, J lost 4 bases, and 11 bases lay in between. The CDR3 runs to 14 residues. Germline V gene sequence: CDR1 MNHNS, CDR2 SASEGT. Per the study methods: It was from reference gene primer amplification that nucleated cell counts were estimated. Repertoires were generated with immunoSEQ multiplex PCR, while TCRdb's copy carries only in-frame clones and drops some. That table is the source of V, J and clone size, and D and trimming were worked out from the DNA. The table shows more than 50,000 clones, with more than 75% occurring only once. Sequenced: peripheral blood. The source is a human donor in a cohort sampled during active COVID-19. The rearrangement links TRBV6-1 to TRBJ2-7, with D unclear. The CDR3 sequence is CASSEVVNGYEQYF. For the CDR3, the DNA is TGTGCCAGCAGTGAAGTGGTGAACGGGTACGAGCAGTACTTC.